This is a list of T cell receptor beta chains from one sample in a study of response to subunit inactivated influenza vaccine. TCRdb re-called the RT-PCR reads through MiXCR, storing one row per CDR3 protein. The sample holds 530,000 or so distinct CDR3 sequences, 25% seen once. This sample comprised CD4+ T cells sorted from PBMCs, obtained roughly 5 days after vaccination. The receptors come from a man aged 45-60 years who received an inactivated influenza vaccine. The conserved cysteine and the conserved F or W are not part of the CDR3 here. Each record gives: J gene, clone size, D gene, V gene, CDR3 protein. A D gene is named only where the DNA matches it firmly. The size field is filled for only some rows; it gives once, few, many or a size class.

TRBJ1-1	few	-	TRBV6-1	ASSEQVLNTEAF
TRBJ1-5	once	-	TRBV10-3	AISGYREGKNQPQH
TRBJ2-2	few	TRBD1	TRBV7-2	ATKTGTGSTGELF
TRBJ2-5	-	-	TRBV11-1	ASSLGTTETQY
TRBJ1-2	-	-	TRBV20-1	SAIQGPLYGYT
TRBJ1-1	few	-	TRBV6-5	ASAHPEAEAF
TRBJ2-3	-	-	TRBV20-1	SASLGAPTDTQY
TRBJ2-7	few	TRBD1	TRBV20-1	SARQGAATYEQY
TRBJ2-2	-	-	TRBV28	ASRPSVSGELF
TRBJ2-7	-	-	TRBV7-2	ASSPAVEQY